This TCR beta chain originates from a study of shared clonotypes between healthy human individuals. Produced via immunoSEQ multiplex PCR; TCRdb's table is partial and in-frame only. Altogether 2 million to 2.5 million clones are present, 85% to 95% being singletons, with the ten largest covering more than 0.1%. The CDR3 has 14 amino acids. The ends were cut back, 5 bases at V and 4 bases at J, with 15 bases in the middle. Germline CDR1 MNHEY, CDR2 SMNVEV (reference sequence). The TCR comes from a young man in good health. V is TRBV27 and J is TRBJ2-7; weak D call: TRBD2 (5 bases). The sequencing input was naive CD4+ T cells sorted from blood. Subset in this sample: CD45RA+ positively selected. CDR3 nucleotides: TGTGCCAGCAGTCGCCAGGCGGGTTGGTACGAGCAGTACTTC. It is translated as CASSRQAGWYEQYF.